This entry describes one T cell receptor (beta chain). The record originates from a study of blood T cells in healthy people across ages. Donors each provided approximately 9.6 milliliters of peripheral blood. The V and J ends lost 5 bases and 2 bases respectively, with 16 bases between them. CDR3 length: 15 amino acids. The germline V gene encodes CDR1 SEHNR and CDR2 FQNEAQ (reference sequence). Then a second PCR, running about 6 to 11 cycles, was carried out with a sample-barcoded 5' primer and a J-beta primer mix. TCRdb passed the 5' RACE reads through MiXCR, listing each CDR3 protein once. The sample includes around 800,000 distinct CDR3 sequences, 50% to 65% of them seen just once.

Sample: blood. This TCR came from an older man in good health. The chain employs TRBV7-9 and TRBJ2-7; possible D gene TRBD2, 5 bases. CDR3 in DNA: TGTGCCAGCAGCGGCTTCGGCCTGCGGGCCTACGAGCAGTACTTC. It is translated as CASSGFGLRAYEQYF. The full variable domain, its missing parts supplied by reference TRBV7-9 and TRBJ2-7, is DTGVSQNPRHKITKRGQNVTFRCDPISEHNRLYWYRQTLGQGPEFLTYFQNEAQLEKSRLLSDRFSAERPKGSFSTLEIQRTEQGDSAMYLCASSGFGLRAYEQYFGPGTRLTVT.